This note documents a single TCR beta chain sequence. Its antigen is currently unknown. This record comes from a study of T cell responses to AZD1222 COVID-19 vaccine. Study observations and caveats: The donors showed a predominance of white British ancestry and of females, with possible underestimation of clonal diversity. Repertoire sampling occurred only after the peak T cell response.

Per germline, CDR1 SGHRS and CDR2 YFSETQ. V lost 7 bases and J lost 2, with 16 bases in between. The CDR3 extends over 14 amino acids. The data were produced by immunoSEQ multiplex PCR, yet TCRdb's version contains in-frame clones alone and is incomplete. Among 70,000 to 95,000 clones listed, about 88% were seen once. This chain joins TRBV5-1 and TRBJ2-7, with D perhaps matching TRBD2 (6 bases). The material sequenced was peripheral blood, taken on day 0 of AZD1222 vaccination. This sequence was found in an adult in good health. DNA of the CDR3: TGCGCCAGCTCCGTCGGCGGGGCGGCCTACGAGCAGTACTTC. Translation gives CASSVGGAAYEQYF.